The 8 T cell receptor beta chains below all came from one sample that was sequenced in a study of cytomegalovirus exposure and HLA in healthy donors. PCR amplification relied on 60 Vbeta primers (plus 13 Jbeta primers). The method was immunoSEQ multiplex PCR; TCRdb's version includes in-frame clones alone and lacks a portion of them. Counted here are 100,000 to 140,000 clones, roughly 70% occurring once; the ten biggest clones make up about 15%. The sequenced material came from PBMCs. The receptors shown here come from a woman between 40 and 55 years old in good health and CMV-seropositive.

The V gene is TRBV5-1, the J gene TRBJ1-1, with D tentatively TRBD1 (6 bases). Per the germline V gene, CDR1 is SGHRS and CDR2 is YFSETQ. The CDR3 covers 14 residues. Trimming took off 1 base at V and 2 bases at J, with 9 bases between the two ends. The chain's CDR3 is CASSLRGINTEAFF. The CDR3 DNA reads as TGCGCCAGCAGCTTGAGGGGGATAAACACTGAAGCTTTCTTT.

The J gene is TRBJ2-3, the V gene TRBV7-2, with TRBD2 as a possible D gene (5 bases). The CDR3 runs to 14 residues. Germline V gives CDR1 SGHTA, CDR2 FQGNSA. Trimming stripped 3 bases from V and 6 bases from J, with 13 bases between. Here the CDR3 reads CASSLGFGEDTQYF. The CDR3 DNA sequence: TGTGCCAGCAGCTTGGGGTTCGGGGAGGATACGCAGTATTTT.

The chain has TRBV15 and TRBJ1-3; possibly TRBD1 for D (5 bases). The CDR3 totals 15 residues. The germline CDR1 and CDR2 sequences are LNHNV and YYDKDF (reference sequence). The ends were cut back, 5 bases at V and 0 bases at J, with 11 bases in the middle. In DNA, the CDR3 is TGTGCCACCAGCCAACAGGCTCCCTCTGGAAACACCATATATTTT. It specifies CATSQQAPSGNTIYF.

This sequence joins TRBV4-1 and TRBJ2-5; the D is unclear. V lost 0 bases to trimming and J lost 5 bases, with 10 bases between them. Germline-derived CDR1 and CDR2 are MGHRA and YSYEKL. The CDR3 loop spans 14 amino acids. CDR3 loop: CASSQDWALETQYF. The CDR3, as DNA: TGCGCCAGCAGCCAAGATTGGGCCTTGGAGACCCAGTACTTC.

This clone was detected many times. The genes are TRBV5-5 and TRBJ1-2; D ambiguous. Deletions cut 0 bases from V and 4 bases from J, with 16 bases between. This CDR3 is 16 amino acids long. Germline loops: CDR1 SGHKS, CDR2 YYEKEE (reference sequence). Written as DNA, the CDR3 is TGTGCCAGCAGCTTGGAACGGGTCTCCTTTATCTATGGCTACACCTTC. Its protein is CASSLERVSFIYGYTF. The full variable domain, its missing parts supplied by reference TRBV5-5 and TRBJ1-2, is DAGVTQSPTHLIKTRGQQVTLRCSPISGHKSVSWYQQVLGQGPQFIFQYYEKEERGRGNFPDRFSARQFPNYSSELNVNALLLGDSALYLCASSLERVSFIYGYTFGSGTRLTVV.

CDR3 DNA sequence: TGTGCCAGCAGCCCGAACAGGGATACGCAGTATTTT. It codes for CASSPNRDTQYF. The J gene is TRBJ2-3, the V gene TRBV2; TRBD1 might be the D (5 bases). CDR1 is SNHLY, CDR2 FYNNEI, per germline. The ends were cut back, 6 bases at V and 6 bases at J, with 10 bases in the middle. The CDR3 has 12 amino acids.

This clone has just a few counts. The rearrangement joins TRBV7-8 to TRBJ1-2; no definite D call. Germline assignment: CDR1 SGHVS and CDR2 FQNEAQ. The CDR3 is made up of 14 amino acids. V was pared by 5 bases and J by 0 bases, with 10 bases between. Here the CDR3 reads CASSRDGANYGYTF. CDR3 DNA: TGTGCCAGCAGCAGAGACGGGGCTAACTATGGCTACACCTTC. The full variable domain, with the rest looked up from reference TRBV7-8 and TRBJ1-2, is GAGVSQSPRYKVAKRGQDVALRCDPISGHVSLFWYQQALGQGPEFLTYFQNEAQLDKSGLPSDRFFAERPEGSVSTLKIQRTQQEDSAVYLCASSRDGANYGYTFGSGTRLTVV.

J is TRBJ2-1 and V is TRBV5-1; 7 bases are shared with TRBD1. The germline CDR1 and CDR2 sequences are SGHRS and YFSETQ. This CDR3 has 14 residues. V trimming: 4 bases; J trimming: 7 bases; junction bases outside the gene matches: 8. CDR3 in amino acids: CASSEGASLNEQFF. CDR3 in DNA: TGCGCCAGCAGCGAGGGGGCTTCTCTTAATGAGCAGTTCTTC.